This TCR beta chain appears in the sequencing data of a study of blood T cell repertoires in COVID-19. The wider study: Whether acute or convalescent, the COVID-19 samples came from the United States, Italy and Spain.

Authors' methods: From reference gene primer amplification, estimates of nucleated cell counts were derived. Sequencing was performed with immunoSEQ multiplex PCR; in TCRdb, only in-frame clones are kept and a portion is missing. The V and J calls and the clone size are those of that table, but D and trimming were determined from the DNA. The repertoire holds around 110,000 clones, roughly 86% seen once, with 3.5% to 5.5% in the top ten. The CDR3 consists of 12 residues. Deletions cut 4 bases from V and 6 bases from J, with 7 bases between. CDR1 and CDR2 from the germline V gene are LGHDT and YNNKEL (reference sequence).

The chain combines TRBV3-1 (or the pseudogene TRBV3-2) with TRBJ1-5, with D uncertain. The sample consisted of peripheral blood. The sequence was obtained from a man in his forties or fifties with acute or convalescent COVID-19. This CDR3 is CASSPGSQPQHF. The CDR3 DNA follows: TGTGCCAGCAGCCCGGGAAGTCAGCCCCAGCATTTT.